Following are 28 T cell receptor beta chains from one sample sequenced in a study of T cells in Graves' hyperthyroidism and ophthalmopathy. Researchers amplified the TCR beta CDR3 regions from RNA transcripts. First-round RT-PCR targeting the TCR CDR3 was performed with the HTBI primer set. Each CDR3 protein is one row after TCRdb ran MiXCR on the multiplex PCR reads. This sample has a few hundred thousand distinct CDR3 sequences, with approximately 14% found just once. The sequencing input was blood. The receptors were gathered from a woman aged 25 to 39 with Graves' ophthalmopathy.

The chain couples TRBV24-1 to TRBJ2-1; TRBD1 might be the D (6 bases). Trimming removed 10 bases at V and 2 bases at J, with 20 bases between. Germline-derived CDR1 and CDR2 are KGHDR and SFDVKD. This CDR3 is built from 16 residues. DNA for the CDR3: TGTGCCACTCGTTGGGACACCAAGTTGACCTACAATGAGCAGTTCTTC. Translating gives CATRWDTKLTYNEQFF.

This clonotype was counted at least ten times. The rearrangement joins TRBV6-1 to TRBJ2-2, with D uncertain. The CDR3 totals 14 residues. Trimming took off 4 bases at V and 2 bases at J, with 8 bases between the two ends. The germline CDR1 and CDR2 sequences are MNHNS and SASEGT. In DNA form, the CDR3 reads TGTGCCAGCAGTGTCCAGATTAACACCGGGGAGCTGTTTTTT. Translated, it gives CASSVQINTGELFF.

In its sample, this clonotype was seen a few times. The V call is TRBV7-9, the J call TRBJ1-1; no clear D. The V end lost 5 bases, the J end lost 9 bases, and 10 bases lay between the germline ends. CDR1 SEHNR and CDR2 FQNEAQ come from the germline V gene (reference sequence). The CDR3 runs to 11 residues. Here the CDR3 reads CASSTGSQAFF. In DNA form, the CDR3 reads TGTGCCAGCAGCACCGGGTCACAAGCTTTCTTT.

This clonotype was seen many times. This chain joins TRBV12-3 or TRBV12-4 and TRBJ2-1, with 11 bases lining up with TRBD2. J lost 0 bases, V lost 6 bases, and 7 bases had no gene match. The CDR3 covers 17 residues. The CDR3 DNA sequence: TGTGCCAGCAGGGATTCTAGCGGGGGGACCTCCTACAATGAGCAGTTCTTC. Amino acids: CASRDSSGGTSYNEQFF.

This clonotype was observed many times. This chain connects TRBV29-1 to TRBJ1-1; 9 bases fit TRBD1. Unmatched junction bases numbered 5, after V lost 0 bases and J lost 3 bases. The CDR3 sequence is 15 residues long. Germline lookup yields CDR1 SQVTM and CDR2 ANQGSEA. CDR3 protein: CSVEDPGQGYTEAFF. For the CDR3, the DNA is TGCAGCGTTGAAGATCCCGGACAGGGGTACACTGAAGCTTTCTTT.

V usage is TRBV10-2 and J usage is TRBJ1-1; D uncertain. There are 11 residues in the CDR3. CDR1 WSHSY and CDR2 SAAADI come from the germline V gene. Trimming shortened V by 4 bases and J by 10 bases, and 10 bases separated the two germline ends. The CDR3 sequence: CASSASGVAFF. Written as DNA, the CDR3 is TGCGCCAGCAGTGCCAGCGGGGTAGCTTTCTTT.

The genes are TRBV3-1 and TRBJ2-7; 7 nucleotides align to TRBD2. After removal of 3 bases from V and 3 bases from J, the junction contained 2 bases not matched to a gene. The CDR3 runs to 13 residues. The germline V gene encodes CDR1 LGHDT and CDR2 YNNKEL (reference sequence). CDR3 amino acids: CASSQSSGYEQYF. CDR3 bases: TGTGCCAGCAGCCAGTCTAGCGGCTACGAGCAGTACTTC.

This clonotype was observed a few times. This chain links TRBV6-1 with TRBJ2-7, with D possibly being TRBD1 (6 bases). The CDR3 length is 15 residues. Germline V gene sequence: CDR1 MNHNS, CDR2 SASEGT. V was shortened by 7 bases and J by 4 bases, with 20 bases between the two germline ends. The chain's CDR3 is CASTKQGPPSYEQYF. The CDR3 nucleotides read TGTGCCAGCACTAAACAGGGCCCACCTTCTTACGAGCAGTACTTC.

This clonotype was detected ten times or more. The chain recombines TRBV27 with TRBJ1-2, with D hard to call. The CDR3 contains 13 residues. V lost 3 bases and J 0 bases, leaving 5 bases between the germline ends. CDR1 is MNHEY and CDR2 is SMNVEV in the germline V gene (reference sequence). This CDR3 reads CASSLKANYGYTF. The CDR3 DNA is TGTGCCAGCAGTTTGAAGGCTAACTATGGCTACACCTTC.

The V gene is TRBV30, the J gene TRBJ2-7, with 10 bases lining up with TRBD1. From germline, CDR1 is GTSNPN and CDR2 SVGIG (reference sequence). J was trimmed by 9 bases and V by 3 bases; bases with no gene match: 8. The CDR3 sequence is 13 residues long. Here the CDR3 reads CAWRGTGVLGQYF. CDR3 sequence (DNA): TGTGCCTGGAGGGGGACAGGGGTTTTAGGGCAGTACTTC.

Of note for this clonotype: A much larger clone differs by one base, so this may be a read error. CDR3 amino acids: CANGQGAYEQYF. The CDR3 nucleotides read TGTGCCAACGGACAGGGGGCCTACGAGCAGTACTTC. The chain is built from TRBV28 and TRBJ2-7; 10 bases are a match to TRBD1. J was trimmed by 2 bases and V by 10 bases; bases with no gene match: 2. The CDR3 length is 12 residues. Germline V gene sequence: CDR1 MDHEN, CDR2 SYDVKM.

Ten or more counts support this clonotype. The CDR3 here is CAISEGETQYF. CDR3 sequence (DNA): TGTGCCATCAGTGAGGGAGAGACCCAGTACTTC. The chain carries TRBV10-3 and TRBJ2-5, with D uncertain. Germline lookup yields CDR1 ENHRY and CDR2 SYGVKD. V dropped 2 bases and J dropped 4 bases, with 2 bases sitting between them. The CDR3 is made up of 11 amino acids.

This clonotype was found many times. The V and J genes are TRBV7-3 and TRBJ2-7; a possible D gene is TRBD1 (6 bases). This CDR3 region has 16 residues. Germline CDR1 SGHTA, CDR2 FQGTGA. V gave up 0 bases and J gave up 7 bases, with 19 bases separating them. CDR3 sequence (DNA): TGTGCCAGCAGCTTAACGCCAGTGACAGGTCCTAGGGAGCAGTACTTC. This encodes CASSLTPVTGPREQYF.

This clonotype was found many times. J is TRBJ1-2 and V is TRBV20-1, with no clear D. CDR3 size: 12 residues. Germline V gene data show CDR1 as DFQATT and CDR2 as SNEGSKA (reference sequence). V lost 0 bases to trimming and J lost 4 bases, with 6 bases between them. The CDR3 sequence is CSARDVGYGYTF. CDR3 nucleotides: TGCAGTGCTAGAGATGTTGGCTATGGCTACACCTTC.

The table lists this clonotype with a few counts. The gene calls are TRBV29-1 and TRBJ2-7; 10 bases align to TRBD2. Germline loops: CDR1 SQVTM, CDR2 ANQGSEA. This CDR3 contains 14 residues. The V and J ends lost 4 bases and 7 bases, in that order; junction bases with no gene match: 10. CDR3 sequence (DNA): TGCAGCGTTGGAACCGATAGCGGGGGGTCTGAGCAGTACTTC. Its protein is CSVGTDSGGSEQYF.

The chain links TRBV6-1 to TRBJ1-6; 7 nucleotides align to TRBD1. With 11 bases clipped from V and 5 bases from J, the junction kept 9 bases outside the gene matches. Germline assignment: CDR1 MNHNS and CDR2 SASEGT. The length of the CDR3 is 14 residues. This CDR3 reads CAGKPGQNNSPLHF. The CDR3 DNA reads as TGTGCCGGCAAACCGGGACAGAATAATTCACCCCTCCACTTT.

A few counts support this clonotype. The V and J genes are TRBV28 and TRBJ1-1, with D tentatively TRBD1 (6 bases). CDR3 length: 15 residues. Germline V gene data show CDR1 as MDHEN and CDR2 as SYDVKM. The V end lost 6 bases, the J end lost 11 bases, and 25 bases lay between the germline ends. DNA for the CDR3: TGTGCCAGCAGCTACCGACTTGGACAGTCCCGGGAGGCTTTCTTT. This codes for CASSYRLGQSREAFF.

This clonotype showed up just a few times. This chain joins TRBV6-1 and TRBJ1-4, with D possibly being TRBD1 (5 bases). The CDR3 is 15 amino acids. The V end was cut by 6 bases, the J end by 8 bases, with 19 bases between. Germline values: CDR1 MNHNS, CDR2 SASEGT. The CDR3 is CASSVTFRVGEKLFF. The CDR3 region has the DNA TGTGCCAGCAGCGTCACGTTCAGGGTAGGGGAAAAACTGTTTTTT.

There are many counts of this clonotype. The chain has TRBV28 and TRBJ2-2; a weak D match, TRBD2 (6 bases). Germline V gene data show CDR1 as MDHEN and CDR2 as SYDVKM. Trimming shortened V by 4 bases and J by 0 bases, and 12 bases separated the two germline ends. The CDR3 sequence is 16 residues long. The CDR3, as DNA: TGTGCCAGCAGTTACCCGTGGGGGGCGAACACCGGGGAGCTGTTTTTT. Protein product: CASSYPWGANTGELFF.

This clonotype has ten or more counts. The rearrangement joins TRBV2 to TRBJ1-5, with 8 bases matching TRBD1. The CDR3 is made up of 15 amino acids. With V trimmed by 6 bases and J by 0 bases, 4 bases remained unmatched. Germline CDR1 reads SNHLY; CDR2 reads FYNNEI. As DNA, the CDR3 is TGTGCCAGCAGCGGACAGGGACCTAGCAATCAGCCCCAGCATTTT. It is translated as CASSGQGPSNQPQHF.

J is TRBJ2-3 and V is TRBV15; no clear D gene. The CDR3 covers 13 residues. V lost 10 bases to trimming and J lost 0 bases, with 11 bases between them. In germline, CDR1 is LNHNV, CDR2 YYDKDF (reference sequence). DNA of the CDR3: TGTGCCAGCCAGGTTACTAGCACAGATACGCAGTATTTT. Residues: CASQVTSTDTQYF.

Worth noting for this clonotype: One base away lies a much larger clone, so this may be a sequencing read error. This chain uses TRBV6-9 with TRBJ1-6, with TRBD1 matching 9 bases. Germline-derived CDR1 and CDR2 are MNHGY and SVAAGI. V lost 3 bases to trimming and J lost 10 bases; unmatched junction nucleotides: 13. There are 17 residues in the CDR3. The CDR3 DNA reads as TGTGCCAGCAGTTACTCGAACGCCGGGACAGGGAGGTCACCCCTCCACTTT. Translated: CASSYSNAGTGRSPLHF.

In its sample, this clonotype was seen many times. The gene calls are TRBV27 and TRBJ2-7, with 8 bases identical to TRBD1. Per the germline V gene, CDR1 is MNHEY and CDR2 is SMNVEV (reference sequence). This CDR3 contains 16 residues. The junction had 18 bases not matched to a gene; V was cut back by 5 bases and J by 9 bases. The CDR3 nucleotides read TGTGCCAGCAGTAGCCAACGCGTGTCAGGGGGCTTCGGGCAGTACTTC. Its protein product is CASSSQRVSGGFGQYF.

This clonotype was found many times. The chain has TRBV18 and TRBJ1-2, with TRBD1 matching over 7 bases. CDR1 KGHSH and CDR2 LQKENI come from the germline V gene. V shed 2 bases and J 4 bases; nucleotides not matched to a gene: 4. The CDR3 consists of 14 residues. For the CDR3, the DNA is TGTGCCAGCTCACCATTGGGACAGAGCTATGGCTACACCTTC. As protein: CASSPLGQSYGYTF.

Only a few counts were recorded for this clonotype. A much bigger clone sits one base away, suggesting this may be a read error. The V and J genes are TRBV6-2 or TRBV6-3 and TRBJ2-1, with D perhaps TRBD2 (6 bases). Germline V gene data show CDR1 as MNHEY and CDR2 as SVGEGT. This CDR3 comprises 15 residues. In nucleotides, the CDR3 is TGTGCCAGCAGTGTAATGGCGGGGCGGACCAATGAGCGGTTCTTC. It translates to CASSVMAGRTNERFF.

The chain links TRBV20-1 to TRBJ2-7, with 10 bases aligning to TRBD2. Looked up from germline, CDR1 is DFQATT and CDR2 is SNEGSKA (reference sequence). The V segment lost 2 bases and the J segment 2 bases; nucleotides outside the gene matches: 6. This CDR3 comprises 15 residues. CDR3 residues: CSARFLAGETYEQYF. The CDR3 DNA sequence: TGCAGTGCTAGATTTCTAGCGGGGGAGACCTACGAGCAGTACTTC.

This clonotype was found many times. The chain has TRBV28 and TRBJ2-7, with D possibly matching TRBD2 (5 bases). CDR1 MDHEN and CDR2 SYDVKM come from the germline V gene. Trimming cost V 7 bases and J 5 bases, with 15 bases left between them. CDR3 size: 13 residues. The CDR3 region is CASMWRTIHEQYF. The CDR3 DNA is TGTGCCAGCATGTGGAGGACCATACACGAGCAGTACTTC. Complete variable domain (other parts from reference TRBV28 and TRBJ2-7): DVKVTQSSRYLVKRTGEKVFLECVQDMDHENMFWYRQDPGLGLRLIYFSYDVKMKEKGDIPEGYSVSREKKERFSLILESASTNQTSMYLCASMWRTIHEQYFGPGTRLTVT.

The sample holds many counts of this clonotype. CDR3 residues: CASSSPQPQHF. The CDR3 DNA is TGTGCCAGCAGCAGTCCTCAGCCCCAGCATTTT. The genes are TRBV6-1 and TRBJ1-5; D not certain. This CDR3 spans 11 amino acids. Germline CDR1 reads MNHNS; CDR2 reads SASEGT. The ends were cut back, 6 bases at V and 6 bases at J, with 6 bases in the middle.